Listed below are T cell receptor beta chains from one sample, sequenced in a study of T cell repertoires in cytomegalovirus infection. One entry per CDR3 protein results from TCRdb running MiXCR on the reads. Of about 900,000 distinct CDR3 sequences listed, around 31% are singletons. Their antigens remain unidentified. This material consisted of cultured CD8+ T cells from PBMCs, taken from culture after CMV antigen stimulation. All receptors derive from a human donor in good health (CMV status not recorded). Some clones in this sample may be carry-over from other donors' samples. CDR3s include the opening cysteine and the closing phenylalanine or tryptophan. A D gene is named only where the DNA matches it firmly. Expanded clones get a size class; other rows say once, few or many, or leave the size out.

TRBV27	many	TRBJ1-6	.	TGTGCCAGCAGTCTCAACGGACTCGAAGTTACCTATAATTCACCCCTCCACTTT	CASSLNGLEVTYNSPLHF
TRBV7-6	.	TRBJ1-4	.	TGTGCCAGCAGCCCAAACCACAGGGTAATTAATGAAAAACTGTTTTTT	CASSPNHRVINEKLFF
TRBV13	few	TRBJ1-1	.	TGTGCCAGCAGCGCCGTCGGACACACTGAAGCTTTCTTT	CASSAVGHTEAFF
TRBV28	few	TRBJ2-1	.	TGTGCCAGCAGTTCCCATATAGGGGGGGAGCGGGGTGAGCAGTTCTTC	CASSSHIGGERGEQFF
TRBV7-8	many	TRBJ2-6	TRBD1	TGTGCCAGCAGCTCCGGACAGGGGTTCGGGGCCAACGTCCTGACTTTC	CASSSGQGFGANVLTF
TRBV9	many	TRBJ2-1	.	TGTGCCAGCAGCGCCGGGGGTTCGGAGCAGTTCTTC	CASSAGGSEQFF
TRBV19	.	TRBJ2-3	.	TGTACCAGTAGCCGGGGGAGCAACACAGATACGCAGTATTTT	CTSSRGSNTDTQYF
TRBV2	once	TRBJ2-3	.	TGTGCCAGCAGCCCGGGACGGGGCGAAGATACGCAGTATTTT	CASSPGRGEDTQYF
TRBV5-1	.	TRBJ2-2	.	TGCGCCAGCAGCTCCCTGACCACGGGACTTAACGGGGAGCTGTTTTTT	CASSSLTTGLNGELFF
TRBV12-3/TRBV12-4	many	TRBJ1-5	.	TGTGCCAGCAGCCGAGGGCGGCAGCCCCAGCATTTT	CASSRGRQPQHF
TRBV12-3/TRBV12-4	medium-sized	TRBJ2-5	TRBD1	TGTGCCAGCAGTTTACCCCTGGACAGGGGAGATGGGGAGACCCAGTACTTC	CASSLPLDRGDGETQYF
TRBV2	.	TRBJ2-1	.	TGTGCCAGCAGCCAGACTGGCAGGAATGAGCAGTTCTTC	CASSQTGRNEQFF
TRBV6-5	many	TRBJ1-6	.	TGTGCCAGCAGTTACTCCCAGACGAGACCCCTCCACTTT	CASSYSQTRPLHF
TRBV6-6	few	TRBJ2-7	.	TGTGCCAGCAGTTACCGACCGGACGGCTACGAGCAGTACTTC	CASSYRPDGYEQYF
TRBV5-4	.	TRBJ2-1	TRBD2	TGTGCCAGCAGCTTGGCCTTCGCGGGGGGACTATTATACAATGAGCAGTTCTTC	CASSLAFAGGLLYNEQFF